The 22 T cell receptor beta chains below come from one sample, sequenced in a study of blood T cells in healthy people across ages. The authors ran a second PCR of 7 to 11 cycles using a sample-barcoded 5' primer and a J-beta primer mix. TCRdb re-called the 5' RACE reads through MiXCR, storing one row per CDR3 protein. The sample includes roughly 930,000 distinct CDR3 sequences, about 48% of them seen just once. Sequenced input: blood. The receptors shown here come from a man aged 25 to 40 in good health.

This clonotype turned up a few times. The chain joins TRBV27 to TRBJ1-5; D unclear. V was shortened by 6 bases and J by 10 bases, with 22 bases between the two germline ends. CDR1 MNHEY and CDR2 SMNVEV come from the germline V gene (reference sequence). CDR3 length: 15 residues. Written as DNA, the CDR3 is TGTGCCAGCAGATTGGACGGAGGTAAACATCGACCCCAGCATTTT. It encodes CASRLDGGKHRPQHF.

The V call is TRBV12-3 or TRBV12-4, the J call TRBJ1-4, with TRBD1 matching 8 bases. This CDR3 comprises 17 residues. V dropped 5 bases and J dropped 0; count of bases not matched to a gene: 8. Written as DNA, the CDR3 is TGTGCCAGCAGTGCAGACAGGGGCCTATCAACTAATGAAAAACTGTTTTTT. As protein: CASSADRGLSTNEKLFF.

The chain recombines TRBV20-1 with TRBJ2-7, with no clear D. Judging by the DNA end, TRBJ2-5 fits better; the J call may be wrong. The CDR3 spans 13 residues. Germline assignment: CDR1 DFQATT and CDR2 SNEGSKA (reference sequence). CDR3: CSASRTFRETQYF. The DNA of the CDR3 is TGCAGTGCTAGCAGGACGTTCCGAGAGACCCAGTACTTC.

This clonotype has just a few counts. The chain couples TRBV18 to TRBJ1-2; 8 positions agree with TRBD1. Germline values: CDR1 KGHSH, CDR2 LQKENI. The CDR3 is 15 residues long. V was clipped by 3 bases and J by 6 bases; unmatched bases: 9. Written as DNA, the CDR3 is TGTGCCAGCTCACCGGGACAGGCAAGGGTTGATGGCTACACCTTC. Amino acids: CASSPGQARVDGYTF.

This clonotype was counted at least ten times. The CDR3 coding sequence is TGTGCCAGCAGCCCGTTTAGCGGGGGGAGCACAGATACGCAGTATTTT. Its protein is CASSPFSGGSTDTQYF. The chain uses TRBV3-1 and TRBJ2-3, with 10 bases lining up with TRBD2. This CDR3 region has 16 residues. Looked up from germline, CDR1 is LGHDT and CDR2 is YNNKEL (reference sequence). V trimming: 4 bases; J trimming: 0 bases; junction bases outside the gene matches: 4.

The chain is built from TRBV4-2 and TRBJ2-5, with a tentative D call TRBD1 (6 bases). The J call is doubtful: the DNA matches TRBJ2-1 better. Germline CDR1 and CDR2: LGHNA and YNFKEQ. CDR3 length: 15 residues. The CDR3 sequence is CASSLLGQGQETQFF. In DNA form, the CDR3 reads TGTGCCAGCAGCCTACTAGGGCAGGGGCAAGAGACCCAGTTCTTC.

This clonotype has more than one count but fewer than ten. This sequence joins TRBV10-3 and TRBJ2-7; the D is unclear. V was trimmed by 3 bases and J by 5 bases, leaving 5 bases between them. The CDR3 length is 11 residues. Per the germline V gene, CDR1 is ENHRY and CDR2 is SYGVKD. The CDR3 here is CAISDGHEQYF. The CDR3 bases are TGTGCCATCAGTGACGGACACGAGCAGTACTTC.

This clonotype came up a few times. The chain couples TRBV20-1 to TRBJ2-3, with 8 nucleotides matching TRBD1. The CDR3 totals 14 residues. Per germline, CDR1 DFQATT and CDR2 SNEGSKA (reference sequence). The ends lost 6 bases at V and 0 bases at J; junction bases unmatched: 5. The CDR3 nucleotides are TGCAGTGCCCGTCGGACAGGGAGCACAGATACGCAGTATTTT. Amino acid sequence: CSARRTGSTDTQYF.

This clonotype was observed many times. The CDR3 protein is CASSLSGTRVTDTQYF. DNA of the CDR3: TGCGCCAGCAGCCTCTCCGGGACTAGAGTCACAGATACGCAGTATTTT. The chain carries TRBV4-1 and TRBJ2-3; 8 bases align to TRBD2. The germline V gene has CDR1 MGHRA and CDR2 YSYEKL. The CDR3 consists of 16 residues. V lost 4 bases, J lost 2 bases, and 8 bases stayed unmatched.

This clonotype appeared a single time. CDR3 loop: CASSPFTGGDETQYF. CDR3 DNA: TGTGCCAGCAGTCCCTTTACAGGGGGCGACGAGACCCAGTACTTC. This sequence joins TRBV14 and TRBJ2-5; 9 bases line up with TRBD1. Germline V gene sequence: CDR1 SGHDN, CDR2 FVKESK. The V and J ends lost 6 bases and 5 bases, in that order; junction bases with no gene match: 10. The CDR3 is made up of 15 amino acids. Full variable domain (remainder filled in from reference TRBV14 and TRBJ2-5): EAGVTQFPSHSVIEKGQTVTLRCDPISGHDNLYWYRRVMGKEIKFLLHFVKESKQDESGMPNNRFLAERTGGTYSTLKVQPAELEDSGVYFCASSPFTGGDETQYFGPGTRLLVL.

This clonotype was detected only once. V and J are TRBV7-2 and TRBJ2-2; perhaps TRBD2 as D (6 bases). Trimming shortened V by 2 bases and J by 4 bases, and 8 bases separated the two germline ends. CDR1 is SGHTA and CDR2 is FQGNSA in the germline V gene. The CDR3 runs 14 residues. CDR3 nucleotides: TGTGCCAGCAGCTTACTAGCGCCCACCGGGGAGCTGTTTTTT. Encoded protein: CASSLLAPTGELFF.

The chain links TRBV28 to TRBJ2-4; the D gene is possibly TRBD1 (7 bases). The J call is uncertain, as TRBJ2-5 better fits the DNA end. The length of the CDR3 is 15 residues. CDR1 and CDR2 from the germline V gene are MDHEN and SYDVKM. Here the CDR3 DNA reads TGTGCCGGCGGGATGACAGGGTCTATTACGGAGACCCAGTACTTC. This encodes CAGGMTGSITETQYF.

This clonotype was detected many times. The chain has TRBV10-3 and TRBJ2-3, with 9 bases identical to TRBD1. The CDR3 covers 14 residues. Germline V gene lookup returns CDR1 ENHRY and CDR2 SYGVKD. The V and J ends lost 11 bases and 4 bases, in that order; junction bases with no gene match: 10. CDR3 in DNA: TGTGCCGCCCACCGGGACAGGGATTCAGATACGCAGTATTTT. This encodes CAAHRDRDSDTQYF.

The CDR3 nucleotides are TGTGCCACCACGATTAGGACGATGGACACTGAAGCTTTCTTT. It codes for CATTIRTMDTEAFF. The J gene is TRBJ1-1, the V gene TRBV7-9; D is ambiguous. V lost 10 bases and J lost 3, with 18 bases in between. The CDR3 has 14 residues. Germline CDR1 SEHNR, CDR2 FQNEAQ (reference sequence).

The chain uses TRBV10-1 and TRBJ2-3; the match to TRBD1 covers 8 bases. Germline V gene lookup returns CDR1 WNHNN and CDR2 SYGVQD (reference sequence). V shed 2 bases and J 4 bases; nucleotides not matched to a gene: 5. The CDR3 totals 15 residues. CDR3 sequence (DNA): TGCGCCAGCAGTGAGAGCAGGGGGCGGCCAGATACGCAGTATTTT. Its translation is CASSESRGRPDTQYF.

The chain combines TRBV9 with TRBJ1-1, with TRBD1 matching over 11 bases. The CDR3 sequence is 16 residues long. In germline, CDR1 is SGDLS, CDR2 YYNGEE. With V trimmed by 4 bases and J by 4 bases, 9 bases remained unmatched. This CDR3 is CASSSGQGAERTEAFF. CDR3 DNA: TGTGCCAGCAGCTCTGGACAGGGGGCTGAGCGCACTGAAGCTTTCTTT.

The genes are TRBV6-5 and TRBJ2-5; TRBD2 matches 11 bases. This CDR3 has 18 amino acids. From germline, CDR1 is MNHEY and CDR2 SVGAGI. V lost 0 bases and J lost 2; bases outside the gene matches: 8. This chain's CDR3 is CASSYSVGLAGGQETQYF. In nucleotides, the CDR3 is TGTGCCAGCAGTTACTCAGTCGGATTAGCGGGGGGGCAAGAGACCCAGTACTTC.

This clonotype has a handful of counts. The chain employs TRBV19 and TRBJ2-7; no firm D call. Germline V CDR1 and CDR2: LNHDA, SQIVND (reference sequence). Deletions cut 2 bases from V and 5 bases from J, with 13 bases between. The CDR3 has 14 residues. The CDR3 reads CASSIFPLGDEQYF. In DNA form, the CDR3 reads TGTGCCAGTAGTATATTCCCGCTAGGAGACGAGCAGTACTTC.

The genes are TRBV5-4 and TRBJ1-1; 9 bases fit TRBD1. This CDR3 region has 14 residues. The trim removed 8 bases at V and 3 bases at J, leaving 8 bases unmatched. Germline V gene lookup returns CDR1 SGHNT and CDR2 YYREEE (reference sequence). CDR3 protein: CARPGQGQDTEAFF. CDR3 coding DNA: TGTGCCAGACCGGGACAGGGCCAAGACACTGAAGCTTTCTTT.

J is TRBJ2-3 and V is TRBV18, with 14 bases fitting TRBD2. The germline CDR1 and CDR2 sequences are KGHSH and LQKENI. After removal of 5 bases from V and 4 bases from J, the junction contained 11 bases not matched to a gene. The CDR3 is 18 residues long. The CDR3 bases are TGTGCCAGCTCAACCAGGACTAGCGGGAGGCCCCAGGCAGATACGCAGTATTTT. Encoded protein: CASSTRTSGRPQADTQYF.

This rearrangement joins TRBV9 to TRBJ2-3; 15 bases are a match to TRBD2. The CDR3 consists of 17 residues. The germline CDR1 and CDR2 sequences are SGDLS and YYNGEE. Trimming at V came to 10 bases and at J to 2 bases, leaving 11 bases not matched to a gene. The CDR3 DNA follows: TGTGCCGGGATAAGGACTAGCGGGGGGGATTACACAGATACGCAGTATTTT. Its protein is CAGIRTSGGDYTDTQYF.

This chain uses TRBV5-1 with TRBJ1-2; D unclear. Trimming pared 4 bases from V and 4 bases from J, leaving 14 bases between. Looked up from germline, CDR1 is SGHRS and CDR2 is YFSETQ. The CDR3 has 14 residues. The CDR3 DNA sequence: TGCGCCAGCAGCACCAGCGCTAACCCCTATGGCTACACCTTC. Its protein product is CASSTSANPYGYTF. Supplemented by reference TRBV5-1 and TRBJ1-2, the full variable domain reads KAGVTQTPRYLIKTRGQQVTLSCSPISGHRSVSWYQQTPGQGLQFLFEYFSETQRNKGNFPGRFSGRQFSNSRSEMNVSTLELGDSALYLCASSTSANPYGYTFGSGTRLTVV.